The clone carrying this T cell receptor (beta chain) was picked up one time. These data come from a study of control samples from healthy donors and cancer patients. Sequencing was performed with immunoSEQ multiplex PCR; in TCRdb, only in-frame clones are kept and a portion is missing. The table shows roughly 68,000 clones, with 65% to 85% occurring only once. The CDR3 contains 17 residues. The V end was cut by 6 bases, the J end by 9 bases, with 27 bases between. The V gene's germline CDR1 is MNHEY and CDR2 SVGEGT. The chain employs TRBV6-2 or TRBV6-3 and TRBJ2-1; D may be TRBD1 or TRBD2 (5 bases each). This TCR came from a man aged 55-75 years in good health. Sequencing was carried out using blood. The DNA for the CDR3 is TGTGCCAGCAGCCTACTTGCTGGGACGGTGGTTGTGGGTGAGCAGTTCTTC. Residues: CASSLLAGTVVVGEQFF.